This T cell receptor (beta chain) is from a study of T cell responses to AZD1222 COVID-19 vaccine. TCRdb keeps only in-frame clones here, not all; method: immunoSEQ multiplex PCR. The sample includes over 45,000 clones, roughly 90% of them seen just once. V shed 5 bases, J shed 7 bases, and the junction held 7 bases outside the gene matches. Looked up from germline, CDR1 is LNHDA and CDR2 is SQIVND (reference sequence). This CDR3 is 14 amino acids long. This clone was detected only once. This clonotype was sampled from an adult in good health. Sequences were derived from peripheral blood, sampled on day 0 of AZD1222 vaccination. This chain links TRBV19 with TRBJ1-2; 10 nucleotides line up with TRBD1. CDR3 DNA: TGTGCCAGTAGTTCCCCGGACAGGGGGTCTGGCTACACCTTC. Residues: CASSSPDRGSGYTF. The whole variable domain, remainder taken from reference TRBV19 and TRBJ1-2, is DGGITQSPKYLFRKEGQNVTLSCEQNLNHDAMYWYRQDPGQGLRLIYYSQIVNDFQKGDIAEGYSVSREKKESFPLTVTSAQKNPTAFYLCASSSPDRGSGYTFGSGTRLTVV.